This T cell receptor beta chain was sequenced for a study of T cell repertoires in cytomegalovirus infection. Study-wide background: Indications of both CMV infection and matching HLA type were provided by public TCR beta signatures. Study-level points and caveats: CMV-specific TCR beta clonotypes restricted by HLA-C were the ones dominating the ex vivo response. Identification of carriers of CMV plus the relevant HLA was achieved through cumulative public TCR beta family frequency.

A single record per CDR3 protein comes from TCRdb applying MiXCR to the reads. The repertoire holds about 250,000 distinct CDR3 sequences, with about 7% as singletons. The table lists this clonotype with many counts. Antigen: not known. J gave up 1 base and V 1 base, and 3 bases lay outside the gene matches. The CDR3 totals 16 residues. The V gene's germline CDR1 is LGHDT and CDR2 YNNKEL (reference sequence). Source material: PBMCs. The TCR originated in a human donor in good health (CMV status not recorded). Some clones in this sample may be carry-over from other donors' samples. The chain is built from TRBV3-1 and TRBJ2-4; TRBD2 matches 8 bases. CDR3 nucleotides: TGTGCCAGCAGCCAAGCGGGACTAGGCGCCAAAAACATTCAGTACTTC. Translation gives CASSQAGLGAKNIQYF.